A single sample gave rise to the 19 T cell receptor beta chains below, sequenced in a study of cytomegalovirus exposure and HLA in healthy donors. The primer mix had 60 Vbeta and 13 Jbeta primers. The repertoire was sequenced with immunoSEQ multiplex PCR; TCRdb's copy has only in-frame clones and lacks some. The top ten clones hold 2.5% to 3% of a sample with over 150,000 clones, approximately 72% of them seen once. The material sequenced was PBMCs. The receptors derive from a man aged 18 to 29 in good health and CMV-seronegative.

This chain joins TRBV19 and TRBJ2-6; the D gene is possibly TRBD1 (6 bases). The CDR3 has 16 residues. Trimming took 8 bases from V and 4 from J, leaving 18 bases between them. Germline V CDR1 and CDR2: LNHDA, SQIVND (reference sequence). The CDR3 here is CASGGRGRAGANVLTF. The CDR3 DNA follows: TGTGCCAGTGGGGGCAGGGGAAGGGCCGGGGCCAACGTCCTGACTTTC.

This chain links TRBV10-3 with TRBJ2-5; weak D call: TRBD2 (6 bases). V gave up 10 bases and J gave up 0 bases, with 15 bases separating them. This CDR3 contains 14 residues. Germline CDR1 is ENHRY and CDR2 is SYGVKD. Here the CDR3 reads CATGGAGNQETQYF. In nucleotides, the CDR3 is TGTGCCACAGGAGGGGCGGGGAACCAAGAGACCCAGTACTTC.

As for this clone: The junction does not match germline at one end; this may be a read error. J is TRBJ2-1 and V is TRBV28, with D tentatively TRBD1 (7 bases). The CDR3 has 14 amino acids. Per germline, CDR1 MDHEN and CDR2 SYDVKM. As DNA, the CDR3 is TGTACCAGCAGTTCTCTAGACACTGACAGGGAGGAGTTCTTC. Protein: CTSSSLDTDREEFF.

The genes are TRBV6-6 and TRBJ1-2, with 9 nucleotides matching TRBD1. The CDR3 sequence is 16 residues long. V gave up 5 bases and J gave up 3 bases; unmatched junction bases: 10. Germline CDR1 reads MNHNY; CDR2 reads SVGAGI (reference sequence). CDR3 DNA sequence: TGTGCCAGCAGTCCTGGTTTCCGGGACAGGGACTATGGCTACACCTTC. This gives the protein CASSPGFRDRDYGYTF.

This sequence joins TRBV5-1 and TRBJ1-1; a possible D gene is TRBD1 (6 bases). The germline gives CDR1 SGHRS, CDR2 YFSETQ. Trimming pared 7 bases from V and 5 bases from J, leaving 18 bases between. This CDR3 contains 14 residues. CDR3 region: CASSTQGRWTEAFF. For the CDR3, the DNA is TGCGCCAGCTCAACCCAGGGGCGTTGGACTGAAGCTTTCTTT.

The J gene is TRBJ1-2, the V gene TRBV7-2; 8 bases line up with TRBD1. There are 15 residues in the CDR3. V trimming: 2 bases; J trimming: 4 bases; junction bases outside the gene matches: 6. Germline V gene sequence: CDR1 SGHTA, CDR2 FQGNSA. The CDR3 is CASSLLGQGGYGYTF. The DNA for the CDR3 is TGTGCCAGCAGCTTACTTGGACAGGGCGGCTATGGCTACACCTTC.

The chain links TRBV4-3 to TRBJ2-7; 8 bases agree with TRBD1. This CDR3 region has 16 residues. V shed 0 bases, J shed 2 bases, and the junction held 6 bases outside the gene matches. Looked up from germline, CDR1 is LGHNA and CDR2 is YSLEER. The CDR3 spells CASSQDRTGPPYEQYF. The CDR3 coding sequence is TGCGCCAGCAGCCAAGATCGGACAGGGCCCCCCTACGAGCAGTACTTC.

V is TRBV11-3 and J is TRBJ2-3, with 10 bases lining up with TRBD1. The germline V gene encodes CDR1 SGHNT and CDR2 YENEEA. The V and J ends lost 1 base and 1 base, in that order; junction bases with no gene match: 11. This CDR3 has 19 residues. The CDR3 nucleotides are TGTGCCAGCAGCTTAGGGGGGGACAGGGGACACGCAGGCACAGATACGCAGTATTTT. Protein sequence: CASSLGGDRGHAGTDTQYF. Looking up the rest from reference TRBV11-3 and TRBJ2-3 gives the full variable domain: EAGVVQSPRYKIIEKKQPVAFWCNPISGHNTLYWYLQNLGQGPELLIRYENEEAVDDSQLPKDRFSAERLKGVDSTLKIQPAELGDSAVYLCASSLGGDRGHAGTDTQYFGPGTRLTVL.

This chain links TRBV6-6 with TRBJ2-2; D call uncertain. Germline CDR1 MNHNY, CDR2 SVGAGI (reference sequence). The CDR3 sequence is 15 residues long. The V and J ends lost 5 bases and 0 bases respectively, with 10 bases between them. The CDR3: CASSPSRANTGELFF. The CDR3 coding sequence is TGTGCCAGCAGTCCCAGCCGGGCGAACACCGGGGAGCTGTTTTTT.

The rearrangement uses TRBV5-1 and TRBJ2-1; D is possibly TRBD2 (6 bases). This CDR3 spans 15 amino acids. CDR1 and CDR2 from the germline V gene are SGHRS and YFSETQ. V lost 0 bases to trimming and J lost 10 bases, with 17 bases between them. The CDR3 is CASSLAETSLKEQFF. CDR3 coding DNA: TGCGCCAGCAGCTTGGCCGAGACTAGTCTTAAGGAGCAGTTCTTC.

This chain's CDR3 is CASSSNLGQGGNSPLHF. The CDR3 DNA sequence: TGCGCCAGCAGCTCAAACCTCGGACAGGGAGGCAATTCACCCCTCCACTTT. The chain is built from TRBV5-1 and TRBJ1-6; 8 positions agree with TRBD1. With 3 bases clipped from V and 7 bases from J, the junction kept 12 bases outside the gene matches. The CDR3 extends over 17 amino acids. CDR1 and CDR2 from the germline V gene are SGHRS and YFSETQ.

V and J are TRBV5-4 and TRBJ2-5, with 9 bases that match TRBD1. The closer fit of TRBJ2-7 to the DNA end suggests the J call may be wrong. CDR3 length: 14 amino acids. The V gene's germline CDR1 is SGHNT and CDR2 YYREEE (reference sequence). For the CDR3, the DNA is TGTGCCAGCAGAACGGACAGGGGACAGACCGAGCAGTACTTC. This translates into CASRTDRGQTEQYF.

The gene calls are TRBV6-6 and TRBJ1-1; D not resolved. The CDR3 length is 14 residues. Per germline, CDR1 MNHNY and CDR2 SVGAGI (reference sequence). The CDR3 nucleotides read TGTGCTTCCTTTCTGGCCGCCGCAAACACTGAAGCTTTCTTT. Encoded protein: CASFLAAANTEAFF.

The CDR3 sequence: CAWSPGRGGFSDGYTF. The CDR3, as DNA: TGTGCCTGGAGTCCAGGTAGGGGGGGGTTCAGCGATGGCTACACCTTC. The rearrangement links TRBV30 to TRBJ1-2; maybe TRBD1 (6 bases). Per germline, CDR1 GTSNPN and CDR2 SVGIG (reference sequence). The germline V and J ends were trimmed by 2 bases and 6 bases, with 22 bases remaining between them. CDR3 length: 16 residues.

The chain has TRBV12-2 and TRBJ1-3. TRBV12-2 counts as a pseudogene. The CDR3 extends over 17 amino acids. Here the CDR3 DNA reads TGTGCAAGTCGCTTTGGAGGAGTTACGGGATCCGGAAACACCATATATTTT. Its protein product is CASRFGGVTGSGNTIYF.

The V gene is TRBV5-8, the J gene TRBJ1-1; 8 bases align to TRBD1. J was trimmed by 0 bases and V by 3 bases; bases with no gene match: 4. The CDR3 has 15 residues. Germline V gene sequence: CDR1 SGHTS, CDR2 YDEGEE. The CDR3 DNA follows: TGTGCCAGCAGCTCCATGGGACAGGTGAACACTGAAGCTTTCTTT. Translation: CASSSMGQVNTEAFF.

This chain links TRBV5-4 with TRBJ2-5; D may be TRBD2 (5 bases). This CDR3 region has 13 residues. Germline V lookup: CDR1 SGHNT, CDR2 YYREEE (reference sequence). Trimming removed 0 bases from V and 3 bases from J, with 6 bases in between. The chain's CDR3 is CASSLDSEETQYF. Here the CDR3 DNA reads TGTGCCAGCAGCTTGGATAGCGAAGAGACCCAGTACTTC.

This clone has only one observation. The V call is TRBV27, the J call TRBJ2-1; D gene ambiguous. Germline V gene sequence: CDR1 MNHEY, CDR2 SMNVEV (reference sequence). CDR3 size: 13 residues. V was clipped by 5 bases and J by 6 bases, with 11 bases between them. The CDR3 is CASSLQVSNEQFF. CDR3 DNA sequence: TGTGCCAGCAGTCTTCAGGTATCCAATGAGCAGTTCTTC.

The genes are TRBV30 and TRBJ1-1, with 8 bases matching TRBD1. CDR1 is GTSNPN and CDR2 is SVGIG in the germline V gene (reference sequence). The CDR3 is 13 residues long. With 5 bases clipped from V and 4 bases from J, the junction kept 6 bases outside the gene matches. The CDR3 DNA follows: TGTGCCTGGGAGGCAGGGGGCCTCACTGAAGCTTTCTTT. Translation gives CAWEAGGLTEAFF.